This section outlines one T cell receptor beta chain sequence together with its context. Its antigen is unknown. The entry originates in a study of siplizumab effects on memory and regulatory T cells. General observations from the study: Naive T cells were seemingly more diverse than memory cells, and major contributions to the alloresponse seemed to be made by them. Few alloreactive clones mapped to unstimulated subsets.

V lost 2 bases and J lost 4, with 15 bases in between. This CDR3 has 15 amino acids. Germline CDR1 reads SGHKS; CDR2 reads YYEKEE (reference sequence). The study assayed approximately 100,000 TCR templates per sample. Produced via immunoSEQ multiplex PCR; TCRdb's table is partial and in-frame only. Of roughly 100,000 clones listed, about 92% are singletons. What was sequenced was CD4+ T cells sorted from blood. The TCR originated in a human donor in good health. The chain uses TRBV5-5 and TRBJ1-2; D is possibly TRBD1 (6 bases). The CDR3 is CASSLQGSELYGYTF. DNA for the CDR3: TGTGCCAGCAGCTTACAGGGTTCAGAGCTCTATGGCTACACCTTC.